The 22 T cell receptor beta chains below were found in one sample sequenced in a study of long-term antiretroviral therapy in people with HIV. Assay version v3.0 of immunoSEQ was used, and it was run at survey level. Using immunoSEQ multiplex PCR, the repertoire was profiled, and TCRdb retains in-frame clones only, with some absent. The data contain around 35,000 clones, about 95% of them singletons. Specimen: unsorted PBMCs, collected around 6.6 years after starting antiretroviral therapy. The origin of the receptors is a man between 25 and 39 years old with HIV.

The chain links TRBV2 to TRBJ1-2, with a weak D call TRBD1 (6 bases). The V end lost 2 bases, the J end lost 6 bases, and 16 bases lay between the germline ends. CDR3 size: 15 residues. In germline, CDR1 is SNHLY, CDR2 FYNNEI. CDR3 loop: CASSERRGGVHGYTF. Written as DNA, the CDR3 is TGTGCCAGCAGTGAAAGACGAGGGGGTGTCCATGGCTACACCTTC. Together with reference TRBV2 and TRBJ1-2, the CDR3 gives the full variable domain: EPEVTQTPSHQVTQMGQEVILRCVPISNHLYFYWYRQILGQKVEFLVSFYNNEISEKSEIFDDQFSVERPDGSNFTLKIRSTKLEDSAMYFCASSERRGGVHGYTFGSGTRLTVV.

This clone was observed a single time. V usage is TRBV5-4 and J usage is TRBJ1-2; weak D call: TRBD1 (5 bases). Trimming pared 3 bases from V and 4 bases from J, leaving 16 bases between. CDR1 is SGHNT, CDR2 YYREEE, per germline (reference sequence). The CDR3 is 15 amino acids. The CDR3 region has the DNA TGTGCCAGCAGCTGGAGGACATTAGATCCCTATGGCTACACCTTC. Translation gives CASSWRTLDPYGYTF.

In DNA, the CDR3 is TGTGCCAGCAGCGTCGGGCTCGCCAACAATGAGCAGTTCTTC. Translated, it gives CASSVGLANNEQFF. The chain couples TRBV9 to TRBJ2-1, with D hard to call. Germline lookup yields CDR1 SGDLS and CDR2 YYNGEE. This CDR3 contains 14 residues. V was trimmed by 2 bases and J by 5 bases, leaving 11 bases between them.

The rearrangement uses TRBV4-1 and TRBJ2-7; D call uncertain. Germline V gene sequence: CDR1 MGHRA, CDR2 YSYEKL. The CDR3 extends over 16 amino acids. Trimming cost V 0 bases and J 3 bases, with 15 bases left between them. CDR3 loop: CASSQDQSAKIYEQYF. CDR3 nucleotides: TGCGCCAGCAGCCAAGATCAGAGCGCTAAGATCTACGAGCAGTACTTC.

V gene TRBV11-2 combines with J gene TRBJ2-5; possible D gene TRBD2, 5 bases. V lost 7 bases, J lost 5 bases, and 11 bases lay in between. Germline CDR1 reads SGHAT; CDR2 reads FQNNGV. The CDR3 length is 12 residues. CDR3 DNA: TGTGCCAGCAATAACCGAGGGGAGACCCAGTACTTC. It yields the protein CASNNRGETQYF.

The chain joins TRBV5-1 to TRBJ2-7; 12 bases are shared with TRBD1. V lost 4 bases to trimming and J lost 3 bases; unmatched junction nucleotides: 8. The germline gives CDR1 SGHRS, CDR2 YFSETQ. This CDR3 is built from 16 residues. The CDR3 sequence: CASSKTGTGGFYEQYF. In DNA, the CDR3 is TGCGCCAGCAGCAAAACCGGGACAGGGGGCTTCTACGAGCAGTACTTC.

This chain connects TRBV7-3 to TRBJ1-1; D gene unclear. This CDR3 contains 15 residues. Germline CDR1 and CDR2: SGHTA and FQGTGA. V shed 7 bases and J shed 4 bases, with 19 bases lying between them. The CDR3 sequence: CASTPPEGFGTEAFF. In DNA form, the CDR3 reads TGTGCCAGCACCCCCCCCGAAGGATTCGGCACTGAAGCTTTCTTT.

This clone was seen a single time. DNA for the CDR3: TGTGCCAGCAGCGACCGGCGACAACTTAATGAAAAACTGTTTTTT. It is translated as CASSDRRQLNEKLFF. V usage is TRBV9 and J usage is TRBJ1-4, with D hard to call. CDR1 SGDLS and CDR2 YYNGEE come from the germline V gene. The CDR3 consists of 15 residues. The V and J ends lost 3 bases and 4 bases respectively, with 13 bases between them.

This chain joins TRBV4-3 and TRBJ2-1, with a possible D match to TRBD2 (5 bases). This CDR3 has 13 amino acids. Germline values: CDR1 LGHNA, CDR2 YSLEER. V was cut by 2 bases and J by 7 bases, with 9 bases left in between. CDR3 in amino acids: CASSQRTGNEQFF. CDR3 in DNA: TGCGCCAGCAGCCAAAGGACTGGGAATGAGCAGTTCTTC.

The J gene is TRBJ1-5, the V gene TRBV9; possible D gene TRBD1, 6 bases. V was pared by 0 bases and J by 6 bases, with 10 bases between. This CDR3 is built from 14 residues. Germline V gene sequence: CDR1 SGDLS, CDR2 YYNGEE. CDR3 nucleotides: TGTGCCAGCAGCGTAGGAGGGGGAACTCAGCCCCAGCATTTT. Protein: CASSVGGGTQPQHF.

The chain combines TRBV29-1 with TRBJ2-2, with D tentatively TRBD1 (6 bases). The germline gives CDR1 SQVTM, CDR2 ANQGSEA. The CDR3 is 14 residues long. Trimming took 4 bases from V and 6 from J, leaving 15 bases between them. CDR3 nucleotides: TGCAGCGTTGTCGGCAGGGGAGCCGCCGGGGAGCTGTTTTTT. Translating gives CSVVGRGAAGELFF.

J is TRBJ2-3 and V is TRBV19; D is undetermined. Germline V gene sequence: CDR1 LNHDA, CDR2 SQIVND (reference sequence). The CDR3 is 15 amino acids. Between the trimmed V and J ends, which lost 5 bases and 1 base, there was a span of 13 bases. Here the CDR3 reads CASSWLRSGTDTQYF. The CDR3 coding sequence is TGTGCCAGTAGTTGGCTCAGGTCCGGCACAGATACGCAGTATTTT.

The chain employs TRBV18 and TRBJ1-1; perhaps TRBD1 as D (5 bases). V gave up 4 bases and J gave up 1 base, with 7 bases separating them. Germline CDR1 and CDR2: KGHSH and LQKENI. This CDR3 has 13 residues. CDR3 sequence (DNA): TGTGCCAGCTCACAAGGACAGAACACTGAAGCTTTCTTT. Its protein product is CASSQGQNTEAFF.

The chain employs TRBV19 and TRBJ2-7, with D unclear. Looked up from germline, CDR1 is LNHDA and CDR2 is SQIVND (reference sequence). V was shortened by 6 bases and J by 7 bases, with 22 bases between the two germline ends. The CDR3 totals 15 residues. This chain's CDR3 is CASRETDIISREQYF. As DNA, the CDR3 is TGTGCCAGTAGGGAGACCGACATAATTTCACGGGAGCAGTACTTC.

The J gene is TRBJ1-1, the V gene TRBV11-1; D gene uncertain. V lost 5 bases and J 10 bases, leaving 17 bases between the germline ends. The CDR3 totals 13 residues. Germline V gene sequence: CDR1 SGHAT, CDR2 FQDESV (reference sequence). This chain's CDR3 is CASSPGLLDGAFF. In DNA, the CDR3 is TGTGCCAGCAGCCCCGGACTCCTGGATGGAGCTTTCTTT.

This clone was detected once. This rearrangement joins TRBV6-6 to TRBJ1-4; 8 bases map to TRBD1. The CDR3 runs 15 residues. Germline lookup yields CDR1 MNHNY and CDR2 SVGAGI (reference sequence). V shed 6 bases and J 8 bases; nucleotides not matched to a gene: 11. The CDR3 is CASRLLTGEEEKLFF. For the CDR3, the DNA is TGTGCCAGCAGGTTGCTGACAGGGGAGGAAGAAAAACTGTTTTTT.

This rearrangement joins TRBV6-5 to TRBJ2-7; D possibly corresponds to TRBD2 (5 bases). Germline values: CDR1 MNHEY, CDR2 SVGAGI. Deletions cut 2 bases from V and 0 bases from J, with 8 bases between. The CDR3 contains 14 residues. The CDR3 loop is CASSYGESSYEQYF. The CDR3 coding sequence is TGTGCCAGCAGTTACGGGGAGAGCTCCTACGAGCAGTACTTC.

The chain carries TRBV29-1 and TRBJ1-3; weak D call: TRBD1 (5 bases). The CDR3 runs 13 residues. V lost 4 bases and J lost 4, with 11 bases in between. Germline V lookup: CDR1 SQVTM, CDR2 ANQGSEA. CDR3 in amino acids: CSVVGTEGNTIYF. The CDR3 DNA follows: TGCAGCGTTGTCGGGACCGAAGGAAACACCATATATTTT.

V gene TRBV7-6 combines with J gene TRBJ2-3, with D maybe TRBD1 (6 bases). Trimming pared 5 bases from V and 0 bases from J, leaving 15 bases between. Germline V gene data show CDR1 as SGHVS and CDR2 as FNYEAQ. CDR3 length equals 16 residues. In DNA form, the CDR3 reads TGTGCCAGCAGCACATCCCAGGGGTGGAGCACAGATACGCAGTATTTT. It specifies CASSTSQGWSTDTQYF.

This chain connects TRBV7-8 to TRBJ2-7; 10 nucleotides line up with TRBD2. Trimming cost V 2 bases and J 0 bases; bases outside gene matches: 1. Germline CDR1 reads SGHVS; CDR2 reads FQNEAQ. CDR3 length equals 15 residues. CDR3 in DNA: TGTGCCAGCAGCTTAAGGACTAGCGGCTCCTACGAGCAGTACTTC. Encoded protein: CASSLRTSGSYEQYF.

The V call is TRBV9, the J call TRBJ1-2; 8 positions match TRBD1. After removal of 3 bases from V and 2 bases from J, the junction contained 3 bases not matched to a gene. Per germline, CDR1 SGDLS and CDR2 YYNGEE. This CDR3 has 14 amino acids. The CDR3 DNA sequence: TGTGCCAGCAGCGCCAGGGGGCCGAACTATGGCTACACCTTC. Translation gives CASSARGPNYGYTF.

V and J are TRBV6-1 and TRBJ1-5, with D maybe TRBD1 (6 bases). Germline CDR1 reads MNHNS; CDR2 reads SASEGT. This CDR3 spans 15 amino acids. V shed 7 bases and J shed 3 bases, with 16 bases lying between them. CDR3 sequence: CASTRSDSYNQPQHF. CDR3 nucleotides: TGTGCCAGCACCAGATCGGACAGCTACAATCAGCCCCAGCATTTT.